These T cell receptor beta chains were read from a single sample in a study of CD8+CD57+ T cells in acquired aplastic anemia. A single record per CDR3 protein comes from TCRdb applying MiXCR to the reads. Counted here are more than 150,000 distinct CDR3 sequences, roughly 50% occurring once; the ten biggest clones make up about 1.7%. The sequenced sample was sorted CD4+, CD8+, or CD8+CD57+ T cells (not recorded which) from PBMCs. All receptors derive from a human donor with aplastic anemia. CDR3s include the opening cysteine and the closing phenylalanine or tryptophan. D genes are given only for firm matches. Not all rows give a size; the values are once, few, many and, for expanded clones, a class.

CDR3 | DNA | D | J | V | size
CASSEGPDETEAFF | TGTGCCAGCAGTGAAGGGCCCGATGAGACTGAAGCTTTCTTT | . | TRBJ1-1 | TRBV2 | .
CASSLEALTGASRDGYTF | TGCGCCAGCAGCTTGGAGGCATTGACAGGGGCGTCCCGTGATGGCTACACCTTC | TRBD1 | TRBJ1-2 | TRBV5-1 | .
CASSVVPDTGELFF | TGTGCCAGCAGCGTAGTTCCTGACACCGGGGAGCTGTTTTTT | . | TRBJ2-2 | TRBV9 | .
CASSLGRTNEQFF | TGTGCCAGCAGCTTGGGGCGAACCAATGAGCAGTTCTTC | . | TRBJ2-1 | TRBV5-4 | .
CASSLGGQPNQPQHF | TGTGCCAGCAGTCTAGGGGGACAGCCTAATCAGCCCCAGCATTTT | TRBD1 | TRBJ1-5 | TRBV27 | many
CASSMLGQPLLTGANVLTF | TGTGCCAGTAGTATGCTGGGACAGCCTCTCTTAACTGGGGCCAACGTCCTGACTTTC | TRBD1 | TRBJ2-6 | TRBV19 | many
CASSSTGIVSNYGYTF | TGTGCCAGCAGTTCTACAGGGATCGTTTCGAACTATGGCTACACCTTC | . | TRBJ1-2 | TRBV24-1 | .
CASSWGGRTNEKLFF | TGTGCCAGCAGTTGGGGCGGCAGAACTAATGAAAAACTGTTTTTT | . | TRBJ1-4 | TRBV6-5 | .
CASSLAGPGAYGYTF | TGTGCCAGCAGCTTGGCCGGTCCAGGGGCCTATGGCTACACCTTC | . | TRBJ1-2 | TRBV5-8 | many
CSASMGLAGLRADTQYF | TGCAGTGCTAGCATGGGACTAGCGGGGTTGCGGGCAGATACGCAGTATTTT | TRBD2 | TRBJ2-3 | TRBV20-1 | many
CASSLRGADYEQYF | TGTGCCAGCAGCTTACGGGGGGCGGACTACGAGCAGTACTTC | . | TRBJ2-7 | TRBV5-5 | many
CASRSQGRDTQYF | TGTGCCAGCAGGTCCCAGGGGAGAGATACGCAGTATTTT | . | TRBJ2-3 | TRBV2 | few
CASSLEQGSFSPLLF | TGTGCCAGCAGTCTAGAGCAGGGTTCATTTTCACCCCTCCTCTTT | . | TRBJ1-6 | TRBV10-3 | once
CASSPGTHTGETQYF | TGTGCCAGCAGTCCCGGGACGCACACCGGGGAGACCCAGTACTTC | . | TRBJ2-5 | TRBV27 | few
CATSDRDRALGYTF | TGTGCCACCAGTGATAGGGACAGGGCACTTGGCTACACCTTC | TRBD1 | TRBJ1-2 | TRBV24-1 | few
CAIRPRDSNSPLHF | TGTGCCATCAGACCTAGGGACAGTAATTCACCCCTCCACTTT | TRBD1 | TRBJ1-6 | TRBV10-3 | few
CASSLWVGRGPPYNSPLHF | TGTGCCAGCAGCTTATGGGTGGGGCGGGGACCGCCCTATAATTCACCCCTCCACTTT | . | TRBJ1-6 | TRBV11-2 | .
CASSPRINYGYTF | TGTGCCAGCAGTCCGAGGATTAACTATGGCTACACCTTC | . | TRBJ1-2 | TRBV12-3/TRBV12-4 | medium-sized
CASSMRQDEKLFF | TGTGCCAGTAGTATGAGACAGGATGAAAAACTGTTTTTT | . | TRBJ1-4 | TRBV19 | .
CASMLAGGSGQETQYF | TGTGCCAGCATGCTAGCGGGGGGATCGGGGCAAGAGACCCAGTACTTC | TRBD2 | TRBJ2-5 | TRBV11-3 | many
CSARGQAGGNEQYF | TGCAGTGCTAGAGGTCAAGCGGGAGGTAACGAGCAGTACTTC | TRBD2 | TRBJ2-7 | TRBV20-1 | many
CATVRDRAGDGYTF | TGTGCCACCGTCCGGGACAGGGCCGGGGATGGCTACACCTTC | TRBD1 | TRBJ1-2 | TRBV15 | many
CSVEAPMGLAESYEQYF | TGCAGCGTTGAGGCCCCGATGGGACTAGCGGAATCCTACGAGCAGTACTTC | TRBD2 | TRBJ2-7 | TRBV29-1 | .
CASSSRGQGEAFF | TGTGCCAGCAGTTCCAGGGGGCAGGGTGAAGCTTTCTTT | TRBD1 | TRBJ1-1 | TRBV6-2/TRBV6-3 | few
CASSVGTSGPYEQYF | TGTGCCAGCAGCGTCGGGACTAGCGGACCCTACGAGCAGTACTTC | TRBD2 | TRBJ2-7 | TRBV11-2 | many
CATSRDRTGGYEQYF | TGTGCCACCAGCAGAGATAGGACAGGGGGCTACGAGCAGTACTTC | TRBD1 | TRBJ2-7 | TRBV15 | .
CASSSQGNADTQYF | TGTGCCAGCAGCTCCCAGGGTAACGCAGATACGCAGTATTTT | . | TRBJ2-3 | TRBV7-3 | few
CASTPTHLEFNEQFF | TGTGCCAGTACCCCTACCCATCTTGAATTCAATGAGCAGTTCTTC | . | TRBJ2-1 | TRBV19 | many
CASSRDGGVDTEAFF | TGCGCCAGCAGCCGCGACGGAGGGGTGGACACTGAAGCTTTCTTT | . | TRBJ1-1 | TRBV5-1 | many
CAIRGLAVQNTGELFF | TGTGCCATCAGGGGATTAGCGGTTCAAAACACCGGGGAGCTGTTTTTT | . | TRBJ2-2 | TRBV10-3 | .
CAISESQDRAKNIQYF | TGTGCCATCAGTGAGTCCCAGGATAGGGCCAAAAACATTCAGTACTTC | . | TRBJ2-4 | TRBV10-3 | .
CASSLSAGVKEQFF | TGTGCCAGCAGCCTCTCGGCGGGAGTAAAAGAGCAGTTCTTC | TRBD2 | TRBJ2-1 | TRBV3-1 | many
CASSLGPGSTDTQYF | TGTGCCAGCAGCTTAGGTCCAGGGAGCACAGATACGCAGTATTTT | . | TRBJ2-3 | TRBV11-1 | .
CSGGISRSGGYTF | TGCAGCGGTGGGATCAGCCGGAGCGGAGGCTACACCTTC | . | TRBJ1-2 | TRBV29-1 | .
CASSYSIGGAINSPLHF | TGTGCCAGCAGTTACTCGATAGGGGGCGCGATTAATTCACCCCTCCACTTT | TRBD1 | TRBJ1-6 | TRBV6-5 | many
CASRGDRDSTYNSPLHF | TGTGCCAGCAGAGGGGACAGGGACAGTACCTATAATTCACCCCTCCACTTT | TRBD1 | TRBJ1-6 | TRBV6-1 | many
CASSQGRGNTEAFF | TGTGCCAGCAGCCAAGGACGGGGAAACACTGAAGCTTTCTTT | . | TRBJ1-1 | TRBV11-2 | .
CASSLDLGDARHF | TGCGCCAGCAGCTTGGACCTCGGGGACGCCAGGCATTTT | . | TRBJ1-5 | TRBV5-1 | .
CASEKGRTVAYEQYF | TGTGCCAGCGAAAAAGGGCGGACAGTTGCCTACGAGCAGTACTTC | . | TRBJ2-7 | TRBV2 | once
CASSISGSDNEQFF | TGTGCCAGCTCGATCAGCGGGAGCGACAATGAGCAGTTCTTC | TRBD2 | TRBJ2-1 | TRBV25-1 | .
CSELRLAGGDEQFF | TGCAGCGAGCTTAGACTAGCGGGAGGGGATGAGCAGTTCTTC | TRBD2 | TRBJ2-1 | TRBV29-1 | .